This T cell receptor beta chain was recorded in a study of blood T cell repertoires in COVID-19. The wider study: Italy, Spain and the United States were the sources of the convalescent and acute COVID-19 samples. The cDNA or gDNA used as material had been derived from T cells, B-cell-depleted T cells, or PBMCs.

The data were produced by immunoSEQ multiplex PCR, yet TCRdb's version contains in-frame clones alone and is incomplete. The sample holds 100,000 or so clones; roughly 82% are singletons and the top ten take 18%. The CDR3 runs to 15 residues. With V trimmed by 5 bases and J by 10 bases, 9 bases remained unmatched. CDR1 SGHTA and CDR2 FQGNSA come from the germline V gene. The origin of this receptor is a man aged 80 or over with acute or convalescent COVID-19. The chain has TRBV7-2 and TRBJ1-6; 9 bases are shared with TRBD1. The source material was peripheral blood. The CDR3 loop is CASSPRTGAESPLHF. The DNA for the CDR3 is TGTGCCAGCAGCCCGAGGACAGGGGCGGAATCACCCCTCCACTTT.